The 9 T cell receptor beta chains reported below all come from one sample, sequenced in a study of human T cells and chemical hapten exposure. The time point is: patch test 2, 6 weeks after DPC sensitization. The treatment here: therapeutic diphenylcyclopropenone sensitization with weekly scalp DPC. TCRdb independently ran MiXCR on the RACE reads; one entry per CDR3 protein. The data contain 360,000 or so distinct CDR3 sequences, over 6% of them singletons. The specimen comprised whole blood, sampled in connection with sensitization to the hapten diphenylcyclopropenone (DPC). These receptor sequences come from a woman aged 18-29 years with alopecia areata. Some clones in this sample may be carry-over from other donors' samples.

The chain uses TRBV20-1 and TRBJ2-1; a weak D match, TRBD2 (6 bases). The germline gives CDR1 DFQATT, CDR2 SNEGSKA (reference sequence). Deletions cut 4 bases from V and 5 bases from J, with 12 bases between. There are 13 residues in the CDR3. DNA of the CDR3: TGCAGTGCTAAAGGGACTGCAGACAATGAGCAGTTCTTC. Its translation: CSAKGTADNEQFF.

This clonotype was picked up a small number of times. The genes are TRBV28 and TRBJ1-4, with D perhaps matching TRBD1 (5 bases). V lost 6 bases and J lost 8, with 19 bases in between. There are 15 residues in the CDR3. Germline CDR1 MDHEN, CDR2 SYDVKM. CDR3 sequence: CASSGTTVGVEKLFF. CDR3 DNA sequence: TGTGCCAGCAGCGGGACGACGGTAGGGGTAGAAAAACTGTTTTTT.

This clonotype occurred many times. V gene TRBV11-2 combines with J gene TRBJ1-1, with a tentative D call TRBD1 (5 bases). CDR3 length: 17 amino acids. Trimming took 1 base from V and 0 from J, leaving 15 bases between them. The germline V gene has CDR1 SGHAT and CDR2 FQNNGV. CDR3 DNA: TGTGCCAGCAGCTTAGTCCTGTCAGGGATTATGAACACTGAAGCTTTCTTT. This codes for CASSLVLSGIMNTEAFF.

The genes are TRBV10-2 and TRBJ2-5; D not certain. V shed 1 base and J shed 1 base, with 10 bases lying between them. Germline CDR1 is WSHSY and CDR2 is SAAADI. This CDR3 has 15 amino acids. The CDR3 spells CASSEYRGGQETQYF. DNA for the CDR3: TGCGCCAGCAGTGAGTACCGAGGTGGCCAAGAGACCCAGTACTTC.

The CDR3 loop reads CSARHAMSYEQYF. The CDR3 DNA reads as TGCAGTGCCCGACATGCCATGTCCTACGAGCAGTACTTC. This chain uses TRBV20-1 with TRBJ2-7; D uncertain. Germline CDR1 reads DFQATT; CDR2 reads SNEGSKA (reference sequence). V shed 6 bases and J shed 1 base, with 13 bases lying between them. The CDR3 is 13 residues long.

The sample holds a few counts of this clonotype. The rearrangement joins TRBV6-5 to TRBJ1-3; the D gene is possibly TRBD1 (5 bases). V was clipped by 2 bases and J by 4 bases, with 21 bases between them. The length of the CDR3 is 18 residues. CDR1 is MNHEY, CDR2 SVGAGI, per germline. The CDR3 is CASSYGIAGFLPGNTIYF. The CDR3, as DNA: TGTGCCAGCAGTTACGGAATTGCAGGGTTTTTGCCCGGAAACACCATATATTTT.

This clonotype was found many times. The genes are TRBV6-5 and TRBJ1-4; 8 nucleotides agree with TRBD1. This CDR3 is 16 amino acids long. Trimming cost V 2 bases and J 3 bases; bases outside gene matches: 5. CDR1 and CDR2 from the germline V gene are MNHEY and SVGAGI. In nucleotides, the CDR3 is TGTGCCAGCAGTTACCGAACGGGACAGGCTAATGAAAAACTGTTTTTT. It translates to CASSYRTGQANEKLFF.

This clonotype was seen more than once but under ten times. The rearrangement uses TRBV10-3 and TRBJ1-4; unclear D gene. Germline loops: CDR1 ENHRY, CDR2 SYGVKD. The CDR3 has 15 amino acids. The V end was cut by 0 bases, the J end by 8 bases, with 13 bases between. The CDR3 coding sequence is TGTGCCATCAGTGAGTCGGCGGGAGCTGAGGAAAAACTGTTTTTT. Its protein is CAISESAGAEEKLFF.

In this sample, this clonotype turned up a few times. The chain couples TRBV6-2 or TRBV6-3 to TRBJ1-1, with a tentative D call TRBD1 (6 bases). V was pared by 5 bases and J by 2 bases, with 12 bases between. Germline loops: CDR1 MNHEY, CDR2 SVGEGT. The CDR3 is made up of 14 amino acids. CDR3 loop: CASSVSGTNTEAFF. The CDR3 DNA follows: TGTGCCAGCAGTGTGTCGGGGACAAACACTGAAGCTTTCTTT.